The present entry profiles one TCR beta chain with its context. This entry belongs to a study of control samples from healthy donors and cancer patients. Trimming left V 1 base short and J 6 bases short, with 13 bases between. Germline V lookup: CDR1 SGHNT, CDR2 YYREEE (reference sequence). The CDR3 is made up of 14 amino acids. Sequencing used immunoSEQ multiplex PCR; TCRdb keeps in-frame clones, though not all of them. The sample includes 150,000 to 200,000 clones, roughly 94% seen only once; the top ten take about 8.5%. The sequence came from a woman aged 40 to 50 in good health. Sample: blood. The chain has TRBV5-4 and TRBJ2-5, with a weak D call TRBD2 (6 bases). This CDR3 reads CASSLPGLPKTQYF. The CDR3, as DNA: TGTGCCAGCAGCTTGCCGGGACTCCCCAAGACCCAGTACTTC.